The 19 T cell receptor beta chains listed next were all sequenced from one sample in a study of Graves' ophthalmopathy and Graves' hyperthyroidism (dated by TCRdb to 2017 to 2018). Sequencing was carried out with an Illumina HiSeq 2000. For repertoire sequencing, the TCR beta CDR3 regions were amplified from RNA transcripts. The first round of RT-PCR was done with HTBI primers and the Qiagen OneStep RT-PCR kit, and was followed by a second round of multiplex PCR, then size selection and purification. Through fastp at Q25 and MiXCR, TCRdb rebuilt clones from the public reads, retaining in-frame beta chains. CDR3 protein sequences are deduplicated, and each keeps its most common genes and DNA. Recorded for this sample are a few hundred thousand distinct CDR3 sequences; roughly a sixth of them occurred a single time. The ten largest clonotypes hold 2.4% of the sample. Source material: peripheral blood. These receptors came from an adult woman with stable Graves' hyperthyroidism.

This clonotype was observed at least ten times. The gene calls are TRBV19 and TRBJ1-1; D uncertain. CDR1 and CDR2 from the germline V gene are LNHDA and SQIVND (reference sequence). This CDR3 comprises 15 residues. Trimming cost V 8 bases and J 7 bases, with 23 bases left between them. As DNA, the CDR3 is TGTGCCAGTTCCACCCTGTCACGGGGTCCCATTGAAGCTTTCTTT. The encoded protein is CASSTLSRGPIEAFF.

This clonotype was seen repeatedly, ten times or more. This sequence joins TRBV6-5 and TRBJ2-5; the match to TRBD2 covers 12 bases. This CDR3 spans 16 amino acids. The germline CDR1 and CDR2 sequences are MNHEY and SVGAGI. After removal of 2 bases from V and 0 bases from J, the junction contained 1 base not matched to a gene. The CDR3 sequence: CASSYGLAGYQETQYF. The CDR3 DNA follows: TGTGCCAGCAGTTACGGACTAGCGGGGTACCAAGAGACCCAGTACTTC.

This clonotype was seen only a few times. A junction end diverges from the germline sequence, so it may reflect a read error. The rearrangement joins TRBV30 to TRBJ1-5; possibly TRBD1 for D (6 bases). Per the germline V gene, CDR1 is GTSNPN and CDR2 is SVGIG (reference sequence). CDR3 length: 14 amino acids. CDR3 amino acids: CARSGGGSNQPQHF. The CDR3 DNA reads as TGTGCCCGGAGTGGAGGGGGAAGCAATCAGCCCCAGCATTTT. The complete variable domain, with remaining parts taken from reference TRBV30 and TRBJ1-5, reads SQTIHQWPATLVQPVGSPLSLECTVEGTSNPNLYWYRQAAGRGLQLLFYSVGIGQISSEVPQNLSASRPQDRQFILSSKKLLLSDSGFYLCARSGGGSNQPQHFGDGTRLSIL.

Many counts were recorded for this clonotype. In DNA, the CDR3 is TGTGCCAGTAGTGGCCAGAGGGGGCGGGAGTTTGTCACCGGGGAGCTGTTTTTT. This sequence encodes CASSGQRGREFVTGELFF. The chain is built from TRBV19 and TRBJ2-2; the D gene could be TRBD1 or TRBD2 (7 bases each). Trimming removed 5 bases at V and 4 bases at J, with 23 bases between. CDR3 size: 18 residues. In germline, CDR1 is LNHDA, CDR2 SQIVND (reference sequence).

This clonotype was seen many times. A read error may produce the germline difference seen at one junction end. V gene TRBV5-1 combines with J gene TRBJ1-6, with 7 positions matching TRBD1. CDR1 is SGHRS, CDR2 YFSETQ, per germline. The CDR3 has 15 amino acids. CDR3 sequence (DNA): TGCGCCAGCAGTTTGGACAGGTTGGGTAATTCACCCCTCCACTTT. Its translation: CASSLDRLGNSPLHF.

This clonotype was observed at least ten times. The chain joins TRBV6-5 to TRBJ1-2, with 7 positions matching TRBD1. This CDR3 is 14 amino acids long. Trimming took 2 bases from V and 9 from J; bases not matched to a gene: 9. Germline CDR1 MNHEY, CDR2 SVGAGI. The CDR3 loop reads CASSYKGALWSYTF. The DNA of the CDR3 is TGTGCCAGCAGTTACAAGGGGGCATTATGGAGCTACACCTTC.

The V gene is TRBV4-1, the J gene TRBJ2-7; D gene unclear. Germline values: CDR1 MGHRA, CDR2 YSYEKL. This CDR3 region has 15 residues. Trimming shortened V by 2 bases and J by 4 bases, and 15 bases separated the two germline ends. The CDR3 nucleotides read TGCGCCAGCAGCCAAAGGTCAGGTGCCCGTTACGAGCAGTACTTC. Residues: CASSQRSGARYEQYF.

This clonotype has at least ten counts. The CDR3 coding sequence is TGTGCCAGTAGTTTGTGGGACACTGATAGCAATCAGCCCCAGCATTTT. As protein: CASSLWDTDSNQPQHF. The rearrangement joins TRBV19 to TRBJ1-5; maybe TRBD1 (6 bases). The CDR3 length is 16 residues. The V gene lost 5 bases and the J gene lost 0 bases, with 14 bases spanning the gap. Germline-derived CDR1 and CDR2 are LNHDA and SQIVND (reference sequence).

This clonotype showed up many times. The chain links TRBV5-1 to TRBJ1-1, with no clear D. The germline V and J ends were trimmed by 4 bases and 0 bases, with 10 bases remaining between them. This CDR3 region has 14 residues. Germline V gene sequence: CDR1 SGHRS, CDR2 YFSETQ. The CDR3 loop reads CASSPTTLNTEAFF. CDR3 coding DNA: TGCGCCAGCAGCCCCACTACCTTGAACACTGAAGCTTTCTTT.

The genes are TRBV4-2 and TRBJ2-4; D is ambiguous. V was pared by 4 bases and J by 9 bases, with 19 bases between. This CDR3 is 15 amino acids long. In germline, CDR1 is LGHNA, CDR2 YNFKEQ. The CDR3 is CASSLKTRDEGIQYF. The CDR3 coding sequence is TGTGCCAGCAGCCTGAAGACCCGTGACGAAGGCATTCAGTACTTC.

Points on this clonotype: Sequence at one end of the junction differs from germline and may be a read error. The CDR3 nucleotides read TGCGCCAGCAGCCAAACAGGGGGAAGCAATCAGCCCCAGCGTTTT. Protein sequence: CASSQTGGSNQPQRF. The chain is built from TRBV4-1 and TRBJ1-5; 8 bases map to TRBD1. Germline-derived CDR1 and CDR2 are MGHRA and YSYEKL. This CDR3 has 15 residues.

This clonotype was observed once. The V gene is TRBV28, the J gene TRBJ2-7; D remains unclear. The CDR3 has 11 amino acids. CDR1 MDHEN and CDR2 SYDVKM come from the germline V gene. V was pared by 6 bases and J by 5 bases, with 8 bases between. CDR3: CASRNFHEQYF. CDR3 coding DNA: TGTGCCAGCAGGAATTTCCACGAGCAGTACTTC. Drawing the rest from reference TRBV28 and TRBJ2-7, the complete variable domain is DVKVTQSSRYLVKRTGEKVFLECVQDMDHENMFWYRQDPGLGLRLIYFSYDVKMKEKGDIPEGYSVSREKKERFSLILESASTNQTSMYLCASRNFHEQYFGPGTRLTVT.

This clonotype has at least ten counts. The chain carries TRBV4-1 and TRBJ1-2; D ambiguous. In germline, CDR1 is MGHRA, CDR2 YSYEKL. CDR3 size: 16 residues. V was clipped by 0 bases and J by 4 bases, with 15 bases between them. CDR3: CASSQDFSSGGYGYTF. The CDR3 DNA sequence: TGCGCCAGCAGCCAAGATTTCTCGAGCGGCGGCTATGGCTACACCTTC.

This clonotype has a count of ten or more. This chain joins TRBV2 and TRBJ2-2; D uncertain. The germline V gene encodes CDR1 SNHLY and CDR2 FYNNEI. This CDR3 contains 11 residues. V lost 7 bases to trimming and J lost 5 bases, with 5 bases between them. The CDR3 bases are TGTGCCAGCATCGGGACCGGGGAGCTGTTTTTT. As protein: CASIGTGELFF.

This clonotype was seen repeatedly, ten times or more. The CDR3 protein is CASSQMRRQAGLSYEQYF. The CDR3, as DNA: TGTGCCAGCTCCCAGATGCGGCGGCAGGCGGGGCTCTCCTACGAGCAGTACTTC. The chain recombines TRBV12-3 or TRBV12-4 with TRBJ2-7; weak D call: TRBD2 (6 bases). Trimming took off 8 bases at V and 0 bases at J, with 26 bases between the two ends. There are 18 residues in the CDR3.

In this sample, this clonotype turned up a few times. CDR3 bases: TGTGCCAGCAGTGTACCTGAAAAACTGTTTTTT. Protein: CASSVPEKLFF. V and J are TRBV2 and TRBJ1-4; no firm D call. Looked up from germline, CDR1 is SNHLY and CDR2 is FYNNEI. The CDR3 runs to 11 residues. V was clipped by 4 bases and J by 7 bases, with 4 bases between them.

The chain has TRBV9 and TRBJ2-7, with D possibly matching TRBD1 (5 bases). Trimming shortened V by 4 bases and J by 2 bases, and 16 bases separated the two germline ends. This CDR3 has 15 residues. Germline assignment: CDR1 SGDLS and CDR2 YYNGEE. The CDR3 DNA reads as TGTGCCAGCAGCCGGCAGGGATGGGGCACCTACGAGCAGTACTTC. Protein sequence: CASSRQGWGTYEQYF.

This clonotype was counted ten times or more. The V gene is TRBV6-1, the J gene TRBJ2-5, with D perhaps matching TRBD1 (5 bases). The CDR3 covers 14 residues. Germline CDR1 MNHNS, CDR2 SASEGT. The V end lost 6 bases, the J end lost 0 bases, and 11 bases lay between the germline ends. The CDR3 here is CASRPGHYQETQYF. The CDR3 DNA reads TGTGCCAGCAGACCCGGACACTACCAAGAGACCCAGTACTTC.

This clonotype was seen a single time. This chain joins TRBV4-1 and TRBJ2-2; 7 bases line up with TRBD1. This CDR3 region has 16 residues. V shed 2 bases, J shed 3 bases, and the junction held 6 bases outside the gene matches. Germline values: CDR1 MGHRA, CDR2 YSYEKL. In DNA, the CDR3 is TGCGCCAGCAGCCAAACGACAGGGATCTACACCGGGGAGCTGTTTTTT. It translates to CASSQTTGIYTGELFF.